This entry is about one T cell receptor beta chain. Its antigen is not identified. Germline loops: CDR1 SGHVS, CDR2 FNYEAQ. The CDR3 extends over 18 amino acids. Trimming took off 3 bases at V and 2 bases at J, with 20 bases between the two ends. TCRdb re-called the reads through MiXCR, storing one row per CDR3 protein. This table holds roughly 190,000 distinct CDR3 sequences, approximately 9.7% found once. This entry is derived from a study of T cell repertoires in cytomegalovirus infection. Study results and caveats: HLA-C-restricted CMV clonotypes gave the most frequent clonotype in two of eight donors. There were carriers of CMV plus the relevant HLA, and cumulative public TCR beta family frequency identified them.

The receptor's source is a human donor in good health (CMV status not recorded). Some clones in this sample may be carry-over from other donors' samples. The sequenced sample consisted of PBMCs. The rearrangement joins TRBV7-6 to TRBJ1-5; perhaps TRBD1 as D (5 bases). The CDR3 nucleotides are TGTGCCAGCAGCTTTGAGGAGGGGCCCCGGCGGGGCAATCAGCCCCAGCATTTT. Its translation is CASSFEEGPRRGNQPQHF.